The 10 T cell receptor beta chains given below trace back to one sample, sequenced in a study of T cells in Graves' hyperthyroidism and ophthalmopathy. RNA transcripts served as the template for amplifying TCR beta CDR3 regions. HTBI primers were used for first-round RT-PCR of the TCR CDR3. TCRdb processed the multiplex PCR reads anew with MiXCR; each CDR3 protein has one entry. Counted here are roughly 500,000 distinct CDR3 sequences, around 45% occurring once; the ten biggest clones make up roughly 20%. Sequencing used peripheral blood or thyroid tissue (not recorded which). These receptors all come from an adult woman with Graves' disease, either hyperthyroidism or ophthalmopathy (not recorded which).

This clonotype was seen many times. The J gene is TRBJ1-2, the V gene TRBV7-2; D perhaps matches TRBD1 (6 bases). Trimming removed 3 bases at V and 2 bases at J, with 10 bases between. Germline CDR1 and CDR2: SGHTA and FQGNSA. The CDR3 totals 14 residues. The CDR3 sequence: CASSFQTGNYGYTF. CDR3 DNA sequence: TGTGCCAGCAGCTTTCAGACAGGCAACTATGGCTACACCTTC.

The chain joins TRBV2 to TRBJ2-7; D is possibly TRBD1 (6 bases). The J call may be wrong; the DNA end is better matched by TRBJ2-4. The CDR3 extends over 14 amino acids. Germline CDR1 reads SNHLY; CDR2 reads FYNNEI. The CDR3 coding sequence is TGTGCCAGCAGTGTACGGCCCAGGGGAAACATTCAGTACTTC. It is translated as CASSVRPRGNIQYF.

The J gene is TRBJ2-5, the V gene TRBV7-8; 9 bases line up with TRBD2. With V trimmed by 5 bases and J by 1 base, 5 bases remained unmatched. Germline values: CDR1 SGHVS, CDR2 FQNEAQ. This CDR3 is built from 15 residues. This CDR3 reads CASSGGSGGQETQYF. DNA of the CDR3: TGTGCCAGCAGCGGGGGTAGCGGGGGCCAAGAGACCCAGTACTTC.

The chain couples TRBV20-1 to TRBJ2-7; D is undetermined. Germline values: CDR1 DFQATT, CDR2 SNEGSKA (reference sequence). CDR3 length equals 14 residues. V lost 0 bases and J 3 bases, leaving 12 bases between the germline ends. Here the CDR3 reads CSARDLVSNYEQYF. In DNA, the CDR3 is TGCAGTGCTAGAGATCTCGTCAGCAACTACGAGCAGTACTTC.

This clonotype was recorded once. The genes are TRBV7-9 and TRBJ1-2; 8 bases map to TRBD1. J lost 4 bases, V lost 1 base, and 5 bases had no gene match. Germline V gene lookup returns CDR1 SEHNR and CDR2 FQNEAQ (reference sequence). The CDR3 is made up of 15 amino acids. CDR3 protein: CASSLDAGGIYGYTF. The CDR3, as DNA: TGTGCCAGCAGCTTAGACGCAGGGGGCATCTATGGCTACACCTTC.

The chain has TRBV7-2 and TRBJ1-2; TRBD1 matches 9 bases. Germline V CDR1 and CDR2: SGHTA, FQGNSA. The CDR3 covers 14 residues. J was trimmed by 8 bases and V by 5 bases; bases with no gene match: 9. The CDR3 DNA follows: TGTGCCAGCAGCGCGGACAGGGGATGGCAGGGCTACACCTTC. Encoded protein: CASSADRGWQGYTF.

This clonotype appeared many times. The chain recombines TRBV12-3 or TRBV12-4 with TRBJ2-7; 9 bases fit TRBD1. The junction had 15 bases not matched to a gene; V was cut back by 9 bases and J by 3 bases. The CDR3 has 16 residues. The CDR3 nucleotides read TGTGCCAGTAAAAAGGCGGGACAGGGTAGGTTCTACGAGCAGTACTTC. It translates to CASKKAGQGRFYEQYF.

The CDR3 DNA is TGTGCCAGCAGCCCTTCAGGGGGCGTTGGGTACGAGCAGTACTTC. Translated: CASSPSGGVGYEQYF. The chain links TRBV7-9 to TRBJ2-7; 8 bases are shared with TRBD1. With V trimmed by 5 bases and J by 4 bases, 10 bases remained unmatched. This CDR3 has 15 amino acids. Germline V gene lookup returns CDR1 SEHNR and CDR2 FQNEAQ (reference sequence).

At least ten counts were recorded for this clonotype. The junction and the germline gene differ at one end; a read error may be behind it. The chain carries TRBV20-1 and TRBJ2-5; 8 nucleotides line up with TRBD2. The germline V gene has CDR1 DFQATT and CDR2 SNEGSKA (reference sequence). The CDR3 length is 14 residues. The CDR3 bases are TGCAGCGCTACTCTAGCGGGCCAACAAGAGACCCAGTACTTC. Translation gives CSATLAGQQETQYF.

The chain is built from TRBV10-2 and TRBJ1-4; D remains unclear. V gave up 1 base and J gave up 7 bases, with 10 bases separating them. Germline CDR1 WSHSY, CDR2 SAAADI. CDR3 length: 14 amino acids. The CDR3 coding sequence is TGCGCCAGCAGTGAGTTGGATAACGGTGAAAAACTGTTTTTT. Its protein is CASSELDNGEKLFF.